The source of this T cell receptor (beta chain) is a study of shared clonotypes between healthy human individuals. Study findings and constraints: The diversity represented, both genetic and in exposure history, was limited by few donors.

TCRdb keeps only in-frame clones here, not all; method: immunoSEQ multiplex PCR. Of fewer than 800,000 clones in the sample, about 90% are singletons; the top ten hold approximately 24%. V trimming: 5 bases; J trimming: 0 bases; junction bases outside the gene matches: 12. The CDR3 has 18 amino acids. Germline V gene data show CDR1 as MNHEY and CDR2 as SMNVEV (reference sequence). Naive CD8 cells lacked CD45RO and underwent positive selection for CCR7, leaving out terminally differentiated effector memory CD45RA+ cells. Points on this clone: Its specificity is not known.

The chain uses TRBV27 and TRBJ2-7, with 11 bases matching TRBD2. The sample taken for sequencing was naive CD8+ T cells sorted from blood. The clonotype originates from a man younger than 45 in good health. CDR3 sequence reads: CASSIAGGPGGLSYEQYF. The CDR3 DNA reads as TGTGCCAGCAGTATAGCGGGAGGGCCTGGAGGGCTCTCCTACGAGCAGTACTTC.